This T cell receptor beta chain was captured in a study of shared clonotypes between healthy human individuals. The germline V gene has CDR1 SGDLS and CDR2 YYNGEE. The CDR3 consists of 14 residues. V shed 2 bases and J shed 0 bases, with 9 bases lying between them. The repertoire was sequenced with immunoSEQ multiplex PCR; TCRdb's copy has only in-frame clones and lacks some. The table shows roughly 2.1 million clones, with around 93% occurring only once. Naive CD8 cells were CD45RO-negative, positively selected for CCR7, excluding terminally differentiated effector memory CD45RA+ cells. About this clone itself: What it binds is not known. The sample has other DNA sequences that encode this CDR3 too.

Study-wide results and caveats: Only blood was sampled; tissue repertoires likely differ.

The rearrangement uses TRBV9 and TRBJ2-7, with D maybe TRBD1 (5 bases). The TCR comes from a man aged 18 to 30 in good health. Some clones in this sample may be carry-over from other donors' samples. Specimen: naive CD8+ T cells from PBMCs. DNA for the CDR3: TGTGCCAGCAGCGTGGGGCCGAGCTCCTACGAGCAGTACTTC. It translates to CASSVGPSSYEQYF.